This note documents a single T cell receptor (beta chain) sequence. Its antigen is not known. Deep level was the assay's run setting. Several immunoSEQ plates held equal portions of the genomic DNA taken from each subset. Clones were read by immunoSEQ multiplex PCR, and TCRdb kept only the in-frame ones, dropping some. The sample consists of about 2.4 million clones, 93% of them appearing once. The data were obtained in a study of shared clonotypes between healthy human individuals. Study results and caveats: With few donors, the genetic and exposure-history diversity represented was limited.

The receptor's source is a man aged 18 to 29 in good health. Some clones in this sample may be carry-over from other donors' samples. Specimen: naive CD4+ T cells from PBMCs. Noted subset: CD45RA+ positively selected.

The CDR3 reads CASSNARAGGGYTF. CDR3 DNA sequence: TGTGCCAGTAGTAATGCCCGGGCAGGAGGTGGCTACACCTTC. The chain links TRBV19 to TRBJ1-2, with D unclear. Germline V lookup: CDR1 LNHDA, CDR2 SQIVND (reference sequence). The ends were cut back, 4 bases at V and 7 bases at J, with 16 bases in the middle. This CDR3 is built from 14 residues.